This TCR beta chain emerged from a study of cytomegalovirus exposure and HLA in healthy donors. On the study more broadly: HLA-typed donors were the source of 82 million or so unique TCRs, which an early data release held. Study observations and caveats: The authors listed 150 to 200 TCR beta chains as cytomegalovirus-associated.

Germline CDR1 and CDR2: SNHLY and FYNNEI. The CDR3 extends over 14 amino acids. Trimming cost V 5 bases and J 1 base; bases outside gene matches: 5. It was with 60 Vbeta and 13 Jbeta primers that the PCR ran. Profiling relied on immunoSEQ multiplex PCR, and the TCRdb table lists in-frame clones only, not all of them. The data contain tens of thousands of clones, roughly three quarters of them singletons. With respect to this clone: Its target is unknown.

The J gene is TRBJ2-7, the V gene TRBV2, with TRBD1 matching over 7 bases. The sequenced sample consisted of PBMCs. The sequence came from a man aged 25 to 40 in good health and CMV-seronegative. Here the CDR3 DNA reads TGTGCCAGCAGTAGACAGGGAACTTCCTACGAGCAGTACTTC. Translated: CASSRQGTSYEQYF.